This is a list of T cell receptor beta chains from one sample in a study of shared clonotypes between healthy human individuals. Repertoires were generated with immunoSEQ multiplex PCR, while TCRdb's copy carries only in-frame clones and drops some. Among over 95,000 clones listed, 68% were seen once. The sequenced sample was memory CD8+ T cells sorted from blood. Receptors originate from a woman in her 30s in good health. Both conserved end residues are part of each CDR3. A D gene is named only where the DNA matches it firmly. Only part of the rows carry a size: once, few, many, or a class if the clone is expanded.

clone_size j_call v_call d_call cdr3_nt cdr3_aa
NA TRBJ2-1 TRBV4-1 NA TGCGCCAGCAGACCGGCTTCAGGGGGGGTCTACAATGAGCAGTTCTTC CASRPASGGVYNEQFF
NA TRBJ2-1 TRBV29-1 TRBD2 TGCAGCGTCCACAGGGGACTAGCGGGCCTGAATGAGCAGTTCTTC CSVHRGLAGLNEQFF
NA TRBJ1-5 TRBV2 NA TGTGCCAGCAGTGAAGCGTTTTTGTTGGATCAGCCCCAGCATTTT CASSEAFLLDQPQHF
NA TRBJ2-7 TRBV28 NA TGTGCCAGCAGTTTCAGGGTCCCCTACGAGCAGTACTTC CASSFRVPYEQYF
many TRBJ2-5 TRBV19 NA TGTGCCAGTAGTATTTGGTTGAAAGAGACCCAGTACTTC CASSIWLKETQYF
NA TRBJ2-2 TRBV19 NA TGTGCCAGTGTCCACAGGGTAAACACCGGGGAGCTGTTTTTT CASVHRVNTGELFF
NA TRBJ2-7 TRBV27 TRBD1 TGTGCCAGCAGCCTGGGACAGAGATACGAGCAGTACTTC CASSLGQRYEQYF
NA TRBJ1-2 TRBV19 NA TGTGCCAGTAGTTTGGGCAGGAGCTATGGCTACACCTTC CASSLGRSYGYTF
NA TRBJ2-5 TRBV4-2 TRBD1 TGTGCCAGCAGCCAACTAGACAGGGGGAAGGACCAAGAGACCCAGTACTTC CASSQLDRGKDQETQYF
NA TRBJ2-2 TRBV19 NA TGTGCCAGTAGTATTCTTAGCAGTTACACCGGGGAGCTGTTTTTT CASSILSSYTGELFF
few TRBJ1-4 TRBV19 NA TGTGCCAGTAGTATGATGGCCGCTAATGAAAAACTGTTTTTT CASSMMAANEKLFF
many TRBJ2-3 TRBV7-9 TRBD2 TGTGCCAGCAGCTCGGGACTAGAGTACACAGATACGCAGTATTTT CASSSGLEYTDTQYF
NA TRBJ2-3 TRBV6-5 TRBD2 TGTGCCAGCAGTTACTCCCAGCTACCGGGACTAGCGAATCCGAGTTTT CASSYSQLPGLANPSF
NA TRBJ2-7 TRBV5-1 TRBD1 TGCGCCAGCAGCTTGGTACCGGGACAGGGGGCACCTCCACCCTACGAGCAGTACTTC CASSLVPGQGAPPPYEQYF
once TRBJ2-2 TRBV28 TRBD2 TGTGCCAGCAGTTTAGACGGCGGGAGTGGTAGTAACGCCGGGGAGCTGTTTTTT CASSLDGGSGSNAGELFF
NA TRBJ2-1 TRBV6-1 TRBD2 TGTGCCAGCAGTGAAGCAGTCGCTAGCGGGTACAATGAGCAGTTCTTC CASSEAVASGYNEQFF
once TRBJ2-5 TRBV27 NA TGTGCCAGCAGTTTAGATTGGGGGGAGACCCAGTACTTC CASSLDWGETQYF
many TRBJ1-1 TRBV4-1 NA TGCGCCAGCAGCCAAACACGAGACTGGAACACTGAAGCTTTCTTT CASSQTRDWNTEAFF
NA TRBJ2-7 TRBV27 NA TGTGCCAGCAGTTCTATTCGACACGAGCAGTACTTC CASSSIRHEQYF
NA TRBJ2-1 TRBV7-2 NA TGTGCCAGCAGCTCCTACTTAGACAATGAGCAGTTCTTC CASSSYLDNEQFF
NA TRBJ2-6 TRBV15 NA TGTGCCACCAGCAGAGATCGCAGGTCTGGGGCCAACGTCCTGACTTTC CATSRDRRSGANVLTF
few TRBJ2-7 TRBV6-4 NA TGTGCCAGCAGTGACAGCCAGGGCGAATCCTACGAGCAGTACTTC CASSDSQGESYEQYF
many TRBJ2-1 TRBV19 NA TGTGCCAGTAGTCCGTGGGCCGCCTACAATGAGCAGTTCTTC CASSPWAAYNEQFF